A selection of T cell receptor beta chains follows, all from one sample in a study of CD8+ T cells in alopecia areata. Produced via immunoSEQ multiplex PCR; TCRdb's table is partial and in-frame only. The repertoire holds 150,000 to 200,000 clones, with around three fifths as singletons. Source: CD4+ T cells sorted from blood, taken at week 4, from a patient treated with tofacitinib. These receptors all stem from a human donor with alopecia areata. Both conserved end residues are part of each CDR3. Fields, in order: D gene, J gene, V gene, clone size, CDR3 protein, CDR3 DNA. A D gene is named only where the DNA matches it firmly. Some rows have no size entry. The others give once, few or many, or a class for an expanded clone.

D: -; J: TRBJ1-5; V: TRBV11-1; size: -; CDR3: CASSLRGDQPQHF; DNA: TGTGCCAGCAGCTTACGGGGGGATCAGCCCCAGCATTTT
D: -; J: TRBJ2-1; V: TRBV9; size: -; CDR3: CASSVGGEGEQFF; DNA: TGTGCCAGCAGCGTAGGAGGAGAGGGTGAGCAGTTCTTC
D: TRBD2; J: TRBJ2-5; V: TRBV29-1; size: -; CDR3: CSGIAGVRETQYF; DNA: TGCAGCGGAATAGCGGGGGTTAGAGAGACCCAGTACTTC
D: -; J: TRBJ1-1; V: TRBV2; size: -; CDR3: CASRRNTEAFF; DNA: TGTGCCAGCAGGCGGAACACTGAAGCTTTCTTT
D: TRBD2; J: TRBJ2-2; V: TRBV10-3; size: few; CDR3: CAISGPSGGITGELFF; DNA: TGTGCCATCAGTGGACCTAGCGGGGGAATCACCGGGGAGCTGTTTTTT
D: -; J: TRBJ2-3; V: TRBV30; size: -; CDR3: CAWSPGAVLGDTQYF; DNA: TGTGCCTGGAGCCCGGGAGCGGTCTTGGGGGATACGCAGTATTTT
D: -; J: TRBJ1-5; V: TRBV12-5; size: -; CDR3: CASGLDTVYSNQPQHF; DNA: TGTGCTAGTGGTTTGGATACAGTCTATAGCAATCAGCCCCAGCATTTT
D: -; J: TRBJ2-7; V: TRBV5-4; size: few; CDR3: CASSLKTSEQYF; DNA: TGTGCCAGCAGCTTGAAGACGTCTGAGCAGTACTTC
D: -; J: TRBJ1-5; V: TRBV15; size: -; CDR3: CATSRDYLPQHF; DNA: TGTGCCACCAGCAGAGATTATCTGCCCCAGCATTTT
D: -; J: TRBJ1-5; V: TRBV29-1; size: few; CDR3: CSVGHGQGSNQPQHF; DNA: TGCAGCGTCGGCCATGGGCAGGGGAGCAATCAGCCCCAGCATTTT
D: -; J: TRBJ1-1; V: TRBV29-1; size: few; CDR3: CSCSGSNTEAFF; DNA: TGCAGCTGCTCAGGTTCGAACACTGAAGCTTTCTTT
D: -; J: TRBJ2-2; V: TRBV29-1; size: -; CDR3: CSVELRGTGELFF; DNA: TGCAGCGTTGAGCTCCGGGGCACCGGGGAGCTGTTTTTT
D: -; J: TRBJ2-2; V: TRBV10-3; size: -; CDR3: CAIAAPGTDTGELFF; DNA: TGTGCCATTGCTGCCCCCGGGACCGACACCGGGGAGCTGTTTTTT
D: -; J: TRBJ1-6; V: TRBV9; size: -; CDR3: CASSVSDNSPLHF; DNA: TGTGCCAGCAGCGTTAGCGATAATTCACCCCTCCACTTT
D: -; J: TRBJ2-5; V: TRBV10-3; size: -; CDR3: CAISEFDRDLRGQETQYF; DNA: TGTGCCATCAGTGAGTTCGACCGGGACCTGCGGGGACAAGAGACCCAGTACTTC
D: -; J: TRBJ2-1; V: TRBV29-1; size: -; CDR3: CSVEDLAASSYNEQFF; DNA: TGCAGCGTTGAAGATCTGGCGGCGAGCTCCTACAATGAGCAGTTCTTC
D: -; J: TRBJ1-1; V: TRBV30; size: -; CDR3: CAWSVLSEAFF; DNA: TGTGCCTGGAGTGTACTGTCTGAAGCTTTCTTT
D: -; J: TRBJ2-5; V: TRBV27; size: -; CDR3: CASSFGGGVETQYF; DNA: TGTGCCAGCAGTTTCGGCGGTGGGGTGGAGACCCAGTACTTC
D: -; J: TRBJ2-5; V: TRBV11-2; size: -; CDR3: CASSHTGETQYF; DNA: TGTGCCAGCAGTCATACGGGGGAGACCCAGTACTTC
D: -; J: TRBJ2-3; V: TRBV30; size: once; CDR3: CAWSVRSGTDTQYF; DNA: TGTGCCTGGAGTGTACGGAGCGGCACAGATACGCAGTATTTT
D: -; J: TRBJ2-7; V: TRBV29-1; size: -; CDR3: CSVETGRYEQYF; DNA: TGCAGCGTTGAGACCGGACGGTACGAGCAGTACTTC
D: -; J: TRBJ2-5; V: TRBV11-2; size: -; CDR3: CASSPAGETQYF; DNA: TGTGCCAGCAGCCCCGCCGGGGAGACCCAGTACTTC
D: TRBD1; J: TRBJ1-1; V: TRBV5-4; size: -; CDR3: CASSTQDRTNTEAFF; DNA: TGTGCCAGCAGCACTCAGGACAGGACGAACACTGAAGCTTTCTTT
D: TRBD2; J: TRBJ2-3; V: TRBV5-4; size: -; CDR3: CASSRGLAGVMLTDTQYF; DNA: TGTGCCAGCAGCCGCGGACTAGCGGGGGTTATGCTGACAGATACGCAGTATTTT
D: -; J: TRBJ2-5; V: TRBV9; size: -; CDR3: CASSVATQETQYF; DNA: TGTGCCAGCAGCGTAGCTACTCAAGAGACCCAGTACTTC
D: -; J: TRBJ2-1; V: TRBV30; size: -; CDR3: CAWSVDSYNEQFF; DNA: TGTGCCTGGAGTGTAGACAGCTACAATGAGCAGTTCTTC
D: -; J: TRBJ1-1; V: TRBV4-3; size: -; CDR3: CASSLNGPGNTEAFF; DNA: TGCGCCAGCAGCCTCAACGGGCCGGGGAACACTGAAGCTTTCTTT
D: TRBD2; J: TRBJ2-2; V: TRBV6-5; size: few; CDR3: CASRLAGGPGELFF; DNA: TGTGCCAGCAGACTAGCGGGGGGGCCCGGGGAGCTGTTTTTT
D: -; J: TRBJ2-1; V: TRBV18; size: -; CDR3: CASSPEQGRGEQFF; DNA: TGTGCCAGCTCACCTGAACAGGGTCGGGGGGAGCAGTTCTTC
D: TRBD1; J: TRBJ2-2; V: TRBV29-1; size: -; CDR3: CSVTGQGGYTGELFF; DNA: TGCAGCGTAACCGGACAGGGAGGTTACACCGGGGAGCTGTTTTTT
D: TRBD1; J: TRBJ1-5; V: TRBV6-1; size: once; CDR3: CASSDPGQGVESNQPQHF; DNA: TGTGCCAGCAGTGACCCCGGACAGGGTGTGGAAAGCAATCAGCCCCAGCATTTT
D: -; J: TRBJ2-4; V: TRBV30; size: once; CDR3: CAWSKELASNIQYF; DNA: TGTGCCTGGAGCAAGGAGCTAGCGTCGAACATTCAGTACTTC
D: -; J: TRBJ2-1; V: TRBV9; size: few; CDR3: CASSVARGNEQFF; DNA: TGTGCCAGCAGCGTAGCACGGGGCAATGAGCAGTTCTTC
D: -; J: TRBJ1-3; V: TRBV30; size: -; CDR3: CACPGSAGNTIYF; DNA: TGTGCCTGCCCCGGGTCGGCTGGAAACACCATATATTTT
D: -; J: TRBJ1-1; V: TRBV7-8; size: -; CDR3: CASSRLRNTEAFF; DNA: TGTGCCAGCAGCCGCCTCAGGAACACTGAAGCTTTCTTT
D: -; J: TRBJ1-6; V: TRBV6-6; size: few; CDR3: CASSLLGDNSPLHF; DNA: TGTGCCAGCAGTTTGTTAGGGGATAATTCACCCCTCCACTTT
D: -; J: TRBJ2-7; V: TRBV7-6; size: once; CDR3: CASSPQGQGYEQYF; DNA: TGTGCCAGCAGCCCTCAGGGTCAGGGGTACGAGCAGTACTTC
D: -; J: TRBJ1-6; V: TRBV25-1; size: -; CDR3: CASSDSGRVNSPLHF; DNA: TGTGCCAGCAGTGATTCGGGCAGGGTCAATTCACCCCTCCACTTT
D: -; J: TRBJ2-5; V: TRBV5-4; size: -; CDR3: CASSQPAREEETQYF; DNA: TGTGCCAGCAGCCAACCGGCCAGGGAAGAAGAGACCCAGTACTTC
D: TRBD2; J: TRBJ2-3; V: TRBV5-4; size: -; CDR3: CASSFASGGRTDTQYF; DNA: TGTGCCAGCAGCTTTGCTAGCGGGGGGCGAACAGATACGCAGTATTTT
D: -; J: TRBJ1-1; V: TRBV29-1; size: -; CDR3: CSVDPQGNTEAFF; DNA: TGCAGCGTTGACCCGCAGGGGAACACTGAAGCTTTCTTT
D: -; J: TRBJ2-5; V: TRBV5-1; size: -; CDR3: CASSLRSETQYF; DNA: TGCGCCAGCAGCTTGCGTAGCGAGACCCAGTACTTC
D: -; J: TRBJ2-3; V: TRBV18; size: -; CDR3: CASSPNGDTQYF; DNA: TGTGCCAGCTCACCAAATGGAGATACGCAGTATTTT